Shown below are 21 T cell receptor beta chains from a single sample sequenced in a study of T cell responses to AZD1222 COVID-19 vaccine. Method: immunoSEQ multiplex PCR; TCRdb's copy keeps in-frame clones and lacks some. The sample has some 110,000 clones, 70% to 90% seen once; the top ten hold roughly 18%. The sample here was peripheral blood, taken 28 days after the second AZD1222 dose. Receptor source: an adult who received the AZD1222 COVID-19 vaccine.

J is TRBJ2-3 and V is TRBV5-1; 7 bases align to TRBD1. The CDR3 is made up of 14 amino acids. Germline CDR1 reads SGHRS; CDR2 reads YFSETQ. V was clipped by 1 base and J by 5 bases; unmatched bases: 4. Here the CDR3 DNA reads TGCGCCAGCAGCTTGACAGGGGTCGTAGATACGCAGTATTTT. Translation gives CASSLTGVVDTQYF.

The chain employs TRBV14 and TRBJ2-7; D remains ambiguous. There are 13 residues in the CDR3. Germline assignment: CDR1 SGHDN and CDR2 FVKESK. Trimming stripped 4 bases from V and 2 bases from J, with 9 bases between. This CDR3 is CASSLRRAYEQYF. DNA for the CDR3: TGTGCCAGCAGCCTTAGGAGAGCCTACGAGCAGTACTTC.

This sequence joins TRBV7-3 and TRBJ2-2, with 13 nucleotides matching TRBD2. J lost 7 bases, V lost 5 bases, and 7 bases had no gene match. The germline CDR1 and CDR2 sequences are SGHTA and FQGTGA. The CDR3 length is 16 residues. CDR3 nucleotides: TGTGCCAGCAGCCCCCAACTAGCGGGGGGGAGCGGGGAGCTGTTTTTT. Protein: CASSPQLAGGSGELFF.

The rearrangement uses TRBV9 and TRBJ2-1; D is ambiguous. CDR3 length: 14 residues. Germline V gene lookup returns CDR1 SGDLS and CDR2 YYNGEE. The V end lost 1 base, the J end lost 14 bases, and 19 bases lay between the germline ends. The DNA for the CDR3 is TGTGCCAGCAGCGTAACTCCTCTGCCGGGCCCAGAGTTCTTC. Amino acids: CASSVTPLPGPEFF. The complete variable domain, with remaining parts taken from reference TRBV9 and TRBJ2-1, reads DSGVTQTPKHLITATGQRVTLRCSPRSGDLSVYWYQQSLDQGLQFLIQYYNGEERAKGNILERFSAQQFPDLHSELNLSSLELGDSALYFCASSVTPLPGPEFFGPGTRLTVL.

This clone turned up a few times. The V and J genes are TRBV7-9 and TRBJ1-1; D is unclear. CDR1 and CDR2 from the germline V gene are SEHNR and FQNEAQ (reference sequence). This CDR3 has 13 residues. Trimming took off 5 bases at V and 6 bases at J, with 13 bases between the two ends. The CDR3 protein is CASSPGSGAEAFF. CDR3 DNA: TGTGCCAGCAGCCCCGGGAGTGGGGCTGAAGCTTTCTTT.

The chain is built from TRBV4-1 and TRBJ2-1; weak D call: TRBD2 (5 bases). V lost 4 bases and J 5 bases, leaving 15 bases between the germline ends. CDR3 length equals 15 residues. CDR1 MGHRA and CDR2 YSYEKL come from the germline V gene. CDR3 loop: CASSPGTVLHNEQFF. For the CDR3, the DNA is TGCGCCAGCAGCCCGGGAACCGTACTCCACAATGAGCAGTTCTTC.

The chain recombines TRBV2 with TRBJ1-1; D remains unclear. Germline V lookup: CDR1 SNHLY, CDR2 FYNNEI. The ends were cut back, 5 bases at V and 0 bases at J, with 10 bases in the middle. The CDR3 runs to 14 residues. The CDR3 protein is CASSTGFMNTEAFF. CDR3 DNA: TGTGCCAGCAGTACGGGGTTCATGAACACTGAAGCTTTCTTT. Supplemented by reference TRBV2 and TRBJ1-1, the full variable domain reads EPEVTQTPSHQVTQMGQEVILRCVPISNHLYFYWYRQILGQKVEFLVSFYNNEISEKSEIFDDQFSVERPDGSNFTLKIRSTKLEDSAMYFCASSTGFMNTEAFFGQGTRLTVV.

The chain employs TRBV19 and TRBJ1-1; 7 nucleotides align to TRBD1. CDR3 size: 15 residues. V lost 5 bases and J lost 8; bases outside the gene matches: 14. Germline V CDR1 and CDR2: LNHDA, SQIVND (reference sequence). The CDR3 DNA reads TGTGCCAGTAGTGAAACTAAGGCTGACAGGGCCGAAGCTTTCTTT. Residues: CASSETKADRAEAFF.

In this sample, this clone is medium-sized (0.01 to 0.1%). V is TRBV6-5 and J is TRBJ1-1; D is unresolved. Trimming removed 7 bases at V and 3 bases at J, with 12 bases between. CDR3 size: 13 residues. The germline gives CDR1 MNHEY, CDR2 SVGAGI. CDR3 nucleotides: TGTGCCAGCATTCGCTCCGTGGACACTGAAGCTTTCTTT. This sequence encodes CASIRSVDTEAFF.

This clone was observed a handful of times. The J gene is TRBJ1-1, the V gene TRBV2, with D unresolved. CDR3 length: 14 amino acids. Per the germline V gene, CDR1 is SNHLY and CDR2 is FYNNEI. V lost 8 bases and J lost 0, with 13 bases in between. In DNA form, the CDR3 reads TGTGCCAGCCGGTACGGCCGCATGAACACTGAAGCTTTCTTT. This gives the protein CASRYGRMNTEAFF.

DNA for the CDR3: TGCAGCGTCGTAACTGAAAACACCATATATTTT. The encoded protein is CSVVTENTIYF. The chain is built from TRBV29-1 and TRBJ1-3, with D unresolved. The germline V gene encodes CDR1 SQVTM and CDR2 ANQGSEA. V gave up 6 bases and J gave up 6 bases, with 9 bases separating them. This CDR3 is built from 11 residues.

This chain links TRBV4-1 with TRBJ1-1, with D possibly matching TRBD1 (6 bases). V lost 4 bases and J lost 10, with 16 bases in between. CDR1 and CDR2 (germline): MGHRA, YSYEKL. The CDR3 length is 13 residues. The CDR3 region is CASSRTERARAFF. CDR3 nucleotides: TGCGCCAGCAGCCGGACAGAGAGGGCCAGAGCTTTCTTT.

The chain links TRBV15 to TRBJ1-2; tentative D call: TRBD1 (5 bases). The CDR3 runs to 14 residues. The germline V gene has CDR1 LNHNV and CDR2 YYDKDF (reference sequence). The V end lost 1 base, the J end lost 2 bases, and 8 bases lay between the germline ends. CDR3 coding DNA: TGTGCCACCAGCAGAGGGGAGGGGAACTATGGCTACACCTTC. Translating it yields CATSRGEGNYGYTF.

The chain joins TRBV9 to TRBJ2-7; no firm D call. Trimming left V 0 bases short and J 6 bases short, with 10 bases between. The CDR3 totals 13 residues. The germline CDR1 and CDR2 sequences are SGDLS and YYNGEE. For the CDR3, the DNA is TGTGCCAGCAGCGTAGTTTTTAGTGGCGAGCAGTACTTC. Translated: CASSVVFSGEQYF.

J is TRBJ1-6 and V is TRBV18; no firm D call. V was cut by 0 bases and J by 8 bases, with 2 bases left in between. The CDR3 extends over 12 amino acids. Germline-derived CDR1 and CDR2 are KGHSH and LQKENI. The CDR3 here is CASSPPDSPLHF. DNA for the CDR3: TGTGCCAGCTCACCACCTGATTCACCCCTCCACTTT.

This sequence joins TRBV18 and TRBJ1-1; unclear D gene. The V end was cut by 3 bases, the J end by 5 bases, with 7 bases between. The CDR3 sequence is 12 residues long. Germline lookup yields CDR1 KGHSH and CDR2 LQKENI. The CDR3 DNA follows: TGTGCCAGCTCACCCCATATTACTGAAGCTTTCTTT. It translates to CASSPHITEAFF.

V and J are TRBV7-8 and TRBJ2-7, with unresolved D. Trimming took off 7 bases at V and 1 base at J, with 14 bases between the two ends. CDR1 and CDR2 (germline): SGHVS, FQNEAQ. The CDR3 spans 14 residues. The CDR3 DNA sequence: TGTGCCAGCACCAACAGACGCCAGTCCTACGAGCAGTACTTC. It yields the protein CASTNRRQSYEQYF.

The chain recombines TRBV23-1 with TRBJ1-4; no reliable D call. TRBV23-1 is recorded as an ORF, its role being uncertain. Between the trimmed V and J ends, which lost 5 bases and 16 bases, there was a span of 17 bases. CDR3 size: 12 residues. CDR3 sequence: CASSVSGMGWFF. The CDR3 region has the DNA TGCGCCAGCAGTGTGTCAGGAATGGGTTGGTTTTTT.

This clone was seen a few times. The chain employs TRBV12-3 or TRBV12-4 and TRBJ2-7, with 7 bases matching TRBD1. The CDR3 has 13 amino acids. V was clipped by 6 bases and J by 1 base; unmatched bases: 3. The CDR3 region is CASSSTGSYEQYF. CDR3 coding DNA: TGTGCCAGCAGCTCGACAGGGTCCTACGAGCAGTACTTC.

The chain combines TRBV13 with TRBJ2-7; 9 bases fit TRBD1. The germline V gene encodes CDR1 PRHDT and CDR2 FYEKMQ (reference sequence). Trimming removed 5 bases from V and 0 bases from J; junction bases left unmatched: 8. The CDR3 length is 16 residues. CDR3 nucleotide sequence: TGTGCCAGCAGCCGTTACACAGGGGGCAGCTCCTACGAGCAGTACTTC. This encodes CASSRYTGGSSYEQYF.

This clone was detected only a few times. The rearrangement uses TRBV30 and TRBJ2-5, with D unresolved. This CDR3 is 11 amino acids long. In germline, CDR1 is GTSNPN, CDR2 SVGIG (reference sequence). V lost 0 bases and J 6 bases, leaving 5 bases between the germline ends. CDR3 DNA: TGTGCCTGGAGTGTACGGCAGACCCAGTACTTC. It specifies CAWSVRQTQYF.